A single sample gave rise to the 20 T cell receptor beta chains below, sequenced in a study of blood T cell repertoires in COVID-19. The data were produced by immunoSEQ multiplex PCR, yet TCRdb's version contains in-frame clones alone and is incomplete. The sample carries 80,000 or so clones, 91% recorded once. The sequenced material came from peripheral blood. The receptors originated from a woman aged 45-65 years in a cohort sampled during active COVID-19.

The chain joins TRBV4-1 to TRBJ2-6; 10 bases agree with TRBD1. Germline V lookup: CDR1 MGHRA, CDR2 YSYEKL. V lost 4 bases, J lost 3 bases, and 9 bases stayed unmatched. The CDR3 contains 18 residues. This CDR3 is CASSPRLDRGSGANVLTF. The CDR3 coding sequence is TGCGCCAGCAGCCCACGGCTGGACAGGGGGAGTGGGGCCAACGTCCTGACTTTC.

The gene calls are TRBV19 and TRBJ2-7, with 11 bases matching TRBD1. The J segment lost 3 bases and the V segment lost 4 bases, leaving 5 bases of the junction unmatched. The CDR3 runs to 15 residues. CDR1 is LNHDA and CDR2 is SQIVND in the germline V gene (reference sequence). The CDR3 here is CASSRAGTGGYEQYF. The CDR3 bases are TGTGCCAGTAGTAGGGCCGGGACAGGGGGCTACGAGCAGTACTTC.

This chain connects TRBV2 to TRBJ2-5, with 9 bases aligning to TRBD2. J lost 5 bases, V lost 2 bases, and 6 bases had no gene match. Germline V CDR1 and CDR2: SNHLY, FYNNEI. This CDR3 is built from 15 residues. CDR3: CASSELAGVKETQYF. CDR3 in DNA: TGTGCCAGCAGTGAATTAGCGGGGGTTAAGGAGACCCAGTACTTC.

The rearrangement joins TRBV10-3 to TRBJ2-2, with TRBD1 matching 7 bases. Germline values: CDR1 ENHRY, CDR2 SYGVKD. V lost 6 bases, J lost 3 bases, and 4 bases stayed unmatched. CDR3 length equals 14 residues. In nucleotides, the CDR3 is TGTGCCATCAGGGGGACAGCGGACACCGGGGAGCTGTTTTTT. This sequence encodes CAIRGTADTGELFF.

The chain has TRBV6-1 and TRBJ1-2; 10 bases agree with TRBD1. The J segment lost 4 bases and the V segment lost 4 bases, leaving 9 bases of the junction unmatched. CDR3 size: 16 residues. Per germline, CDR1 MNHNS and CDR2 SASEGT. The CDR3 DNA reads as TGTGCCAGCAGTGGGGGACAGGGGTTAAGAGCCTATGGCTACACCTTC. This encodes CASSGGQGLRAYGYTF.

The rearrangement links TRBV13 to TRBJ1-4, with D uncertain. Looked up from germline, CDR1 is PRHDT and CDR2 is FYEKMQ (reference sequence). The CDR3 loop spans 18 amino acids. The V and J ends lost 1 base and 3 bases respectively, with 18 bases between them. The CDR3 is CASSLARLHGWANEKLFF. The CDR3 DNA reads TGTGCCAGCAGCTTAGCCCGACTCCACGGCTGGGCTAATGAAAAACTGTTTTTT. The whole variable domain, remainder taken from reference TRBV13 and TRBJ1-4, is AAGVIQSPRHLIKEKRETATLKCYPIPRHDTVYWYQQGPGQDPQFLISFYEKMQSDKGSIPDRFSAQQFSDYHSELNMSSLELGDSALYFCASSLARLHGWANEKLFFGSGTQLSVL.

The CDR3, as DNA: TGTGCCAGCAGGAAAGGTGCTAGCGGGGGGGCCTGGGAAGATACGCAGTATTTT. This codes for CASRKGASGGAWEDTQYF. The V gene is TRBV2, the J gene TRBJ2-3; 12 bases match TRBD2. V dropped 6 bases and J dropped 5; count of bases not matched to a gene: 15. This CDR3 region has 18 residues. CDR1 and CDR2 from the germline V gene are SNHLY and FYNNEI.

V usage is TRBV28 and J usage is TRBJ1-5; no definite D call. The V end was cut by 2 bases, the J end by 3 bases, with 11 bases between. This CDR3 has 15 residues. CDR1 and CDR2 (germline): MDHEN, SYDVKM. The CDR3 loop reads CASSLGGRHNQPQHF. CDR3 sequence (DNA): TGTGCCAGCAGTTTAGGAGGACGGCACAATCAGCCCCAGCATTTT.

This chain links TRBV19 with TRBJ2-2; 8 nucleotides line up with TRBD1. The germline gives CDR1 LNHDA, CDR2 SQIVND (reference sequence). CDR3 size: 14 residues. After removal of 6 bases from V and 5 bases from J, the junction contained 5 bases not matched to a gene. The CDR3 sequence: CASRADRETGELFF. CDR3 bases: TGTGCCAGTAGAGCGGACAGGGAGACCGGGGAGCTGTTTTTT.

The chain joins TRBV11-3 to TRBJ1-5; 7 bases map to TRBD1. V was clipped by 1 base and J by 1 base; unmatched bases: 13. CDR1 and CDR2 (germline): SGHNT, YENEEA. This CDR3 comprises 19 residues. The CDR3 loop is CASSLGDRPQGMSNQPQHF. The CDR3 nucleotides are TGTGCCAGCAGCTTAGGAGATCGGCCACAGGGGATGAGCAATCAGCCCCAGCATTTT.

The rearrangement joins TRBV5-1 to TRBJ2-3; no reliable D call. The CDR3 is made up of 15 amino acids. V was cut by 3 bases and J by 6 bases, with 17 bases left in between. Germline CDR1 and CDR2: SGHRS and YFSETQ. The CDR3 spells CASSSKLKFLDTQYF. CDR3 bases: TGCGCCAGCAGCTCCAAACTAAAATTCTTGGATACGCAGTATTTT.

J is TRBJ2-5 and V is TRBV6-6; 7 nucleotides agree with TRBD1. The CDR3 spans 15 residues. From germline, CDR1 is MNHNY and CDR2 SVGAGI (reference sequence). V shed 0 bases and J 4 bases; nucleotides not matched to a gene: 5. This CDR3 is CASSYSTGTLETQYF. CDR3 nucleotide sequence: TGTGCCAGCAGTTACTCGACAGGGACCCTAGAGACCCAGTACTTC.

The chain uses TRBV12-3 or TRBV12-4 and TRBJ1-2; 7 bases match TRBD1. CDR3 size: 12 residues. After removal of 6 bases from V and 8 bases from J, the junction contained 6 bases not matched to a gene. CDR3 coding DNA: TGTGCCAGCAGCAGGGGGTTGCAAGGCTACACCTTC. This sequence encodes CASSRGLQGYTF.

The chain recombines TRBV7-9 with TRBJ2-7; 10 bases align to TRBD1. Trimming removed 0 bases from V and 3 bases from J; junction bases left unmatched: 2. Germline CDR1 reads SEHNR; CDR2 reads FQNEAQ (reference sequence). The length of the CDR3 is 15 residues. CDR3 amino acids: CASSLAGQGVYEQYF. The CDR3 nucleotides are TGTGCCAGCAGCTTAGCAGGACAGGGGGTCTACGAGCAGTACTTC.

The V gene is TRBV7-9, the J gene TRBJ2-2; 9 nucleotides align to TRBD2. The germline CDR1 and CDR2 sequences are SEHNR and FQNEAQ (reference sequence). V was pared by 7 bases and J by 1 base, with 4 bases of the junction left unmatched. The CDR3 is 15 residues long. CDR3 coding DNA: TGTGCCAGCATCTATAGCGGGAGGAACACCGGGGAGCTGTTTTTT. Its protein is CASIYSGRNTGELFF. Supplemented by reference TRBV7-9 and TRBJ2-2, the full variable domain reads DTGVSQNPRHKITKRGQNVTFRCDPISEHNRLYWYRQTLGQGPEFLTYFQNEAQLEKSRLLSDRFSAERPKGSFSTLEIQRTEQGDSAMYLCASIYSGRNTGELFFGEGSRLTVL.

This chain joins TRBV11-2 and TRBJ1-6; 7 nucleotides line up with TRBD1. The CDR3 runs to 15 residues. J was trimmed by 9 bases and V by 1 base; bases with no gene match: 6. Germline V gene lookup returns CDR1 SGHAT and CDR2 FQNNGV. CDR3 protein: CASSLVTGKVSPLHF. The CDR3 DNA reads as TGTGCCAGCAGCTTAGTGACAGGGAAGGTTTCACCCCTCCACTTT.

The chain's CDR3 is CASSSRTSVYEQYF. The CDR3 nucleotides read TGTGCCAGCAGCTCCAGGACTAGCGTCTACGAGCAGTACTTC. J is TRBJ2-7 and V is TRBV5-5; 9 bases match TRBD2. The germline V gene encodes CDR1 SGHKS and CDR2 YYEKEE (reference sequence). The CDR3 runs 14 residues. After removal of 3 bases from V and 3 bases from J, the junction contained 4 bases not matched to a gene.

This chain connects TRBV6-5 to TRBJ2-2; 13 bases match TRBD2. The germline gives CDR1 MNHEY, CDR2 SVGAGI. J was trimmed by 7 bases and V by 4 bases; bases with no gene match: 6. The CDR3 extends over 16 amino acids. The chain's CDR3 is CASSSGLAGSGGELFF. The CDR3 DNA reads TGTGCCAGCAGTTCGGGACTAGCGGGATCGGGCGGGGAGCTGTTTTTT.

This sequence joins TRBV4-2 and TRBJ2-3, with TRBD2 matching 10 bases. Looked up from germline, CDR1 is LGHNA and CDR2 is YNFKEQ. Unmatched junction bases numbered 12, after V lost 2 bases and J lost 4 bases. This CDR3 comprises 18 residues. The CDR3 coding sequence is TGTGCCAGCAGCCAACTTCTAGCGGGGGCCAGAACGCCAGATACGCAGTATTTT. It codes for CASSQLLAGARTPDTQYF.

J is TRBJ2-7 and V is TRBV10-1; 7 nucleotides align to TRBD1. The CDR3 length is 14 residues. Per germline, CDR1 WNHNN and CDR2 SYGVQD (reference sequence). V shed 5 bases and J 0 bases; nucleotides not matched to a gene: 4. CDR3: CASSQDRSSYEQYF. The CDR3 DNA reads as TGCGCCAGCAGTCAGGACAGGAGCTCCTACGAGCAGTACTTC.